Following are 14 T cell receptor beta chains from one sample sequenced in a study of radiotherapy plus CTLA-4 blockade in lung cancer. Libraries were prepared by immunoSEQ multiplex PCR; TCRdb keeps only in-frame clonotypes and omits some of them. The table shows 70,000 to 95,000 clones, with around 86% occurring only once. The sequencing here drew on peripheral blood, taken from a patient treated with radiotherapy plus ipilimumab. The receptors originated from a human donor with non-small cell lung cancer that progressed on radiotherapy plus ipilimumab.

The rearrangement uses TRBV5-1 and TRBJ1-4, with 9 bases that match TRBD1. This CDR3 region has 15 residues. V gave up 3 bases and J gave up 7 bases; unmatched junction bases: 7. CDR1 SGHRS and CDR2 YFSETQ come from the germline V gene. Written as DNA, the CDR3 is TGCGCCAGCAGCTGGACGACAGGGGGAACTGAAAAACTGTTTTTT. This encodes CASSWTTGGTEKLFF.

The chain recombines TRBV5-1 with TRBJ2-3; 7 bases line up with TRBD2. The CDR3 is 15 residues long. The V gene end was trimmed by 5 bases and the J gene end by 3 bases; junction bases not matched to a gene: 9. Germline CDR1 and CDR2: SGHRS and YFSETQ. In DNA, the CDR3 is TGCGCCAGCAGGGAAGGCGGGAGTAAGACAGATACGCAGTATTTT. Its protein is CASREGGSKTDTQYF.

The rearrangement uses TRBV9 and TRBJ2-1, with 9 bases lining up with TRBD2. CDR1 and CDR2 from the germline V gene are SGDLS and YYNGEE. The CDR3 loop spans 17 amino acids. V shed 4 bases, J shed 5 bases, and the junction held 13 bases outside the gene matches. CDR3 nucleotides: TGTGCCAGCAGCCCACTGTGGGTAGCGGGAGTTCACAATGAGCAGTTCTTC. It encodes CASSPLWVAGVHNEQFF.

CDR3 nucleotide sequence: TGCGCCAGCAGCCAAGACTGGAATGGAGGGGAGCTGTTTTTT. Protein: CASSQDWNGGELFF. The chain recombines TRBV4-3 with TRBJ2-2; D is unresolved. CDR3 size: 14 residues. Germline CDR1 is LGHNA and CDR2 is YSLEER. V was trimmed by 0 bases and J by 8 bases, leaving 10 bases between them.

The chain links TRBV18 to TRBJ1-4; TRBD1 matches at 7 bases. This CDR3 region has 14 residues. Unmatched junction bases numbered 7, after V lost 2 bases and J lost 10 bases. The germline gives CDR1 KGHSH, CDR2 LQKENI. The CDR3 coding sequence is TGTGCCAGCTCACCAAAAGGGGGCGAGAGAAAACTGTTTTTT. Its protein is CASSPKGGERKLFF.

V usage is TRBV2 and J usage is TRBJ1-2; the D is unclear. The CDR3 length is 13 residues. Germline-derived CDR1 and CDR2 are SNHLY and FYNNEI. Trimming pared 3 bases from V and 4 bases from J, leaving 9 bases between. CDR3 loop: CASSEAKGYGYTF. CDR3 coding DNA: TGTGCCAGCAGTGAGGCGAAGGGCTATGGCTACACCTTC.

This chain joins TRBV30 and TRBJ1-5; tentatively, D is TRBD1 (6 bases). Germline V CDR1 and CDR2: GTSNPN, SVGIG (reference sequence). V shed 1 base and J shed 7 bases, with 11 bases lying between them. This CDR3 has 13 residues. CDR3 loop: CAWSGPRGQPQHF. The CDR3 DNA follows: TGTGCCTGGAGTGGCCCCAGGGGCCAGCCCCAGCATTTT.

The CDR3 here is CAISTTSSYEQYF. CDR3 DNA: TGTGCCATCAGTACGACAAGCTCCTACGAGCAGTACTTC. This sequence joins TRBV10-3 and TRBJ2-7; D gene uncertain. V was cut by 5 bases and J by 0 bases, with 8 bases left in between. This CDR3 region has 13 residues. CDR1 and CDR2 from the germline V gene are ENHRY and SYGVKD.

The CDR3 DNA is TGTGCCAGCAGTGAAGCGGGTTCTCCGTACTTC. It codes for CASSEAGSPYF. V usage is TRBV6-1 and J usage is TRBJ2-7; D not resolved. Trimming cost V 0 bases and J 12 bases, with 9 bases left between them. The length of the CDR3 is 11 residues. Germline CDR1 is MNHNS and CDR2 is SASEGT.

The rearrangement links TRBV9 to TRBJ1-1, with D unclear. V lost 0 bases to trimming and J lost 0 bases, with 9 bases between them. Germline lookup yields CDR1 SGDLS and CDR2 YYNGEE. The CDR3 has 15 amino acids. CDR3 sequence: CASSVEPGMNTEAFF. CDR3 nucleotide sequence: TGTGCCAGCAGCGTAGAACCGGGCATGAACACTGAAGCTTTCTTT. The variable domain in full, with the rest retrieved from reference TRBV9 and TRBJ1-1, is DSGVTQTPKHLITATGQRVTLRCSPRSGDLSVYWYQQSLDQGLQFLIQYYNGEERAKGNILERFSAQQFPDLHSELNLSSLELGDSALYFCASSVEPGMNTEAFFGQGTRLTVV.

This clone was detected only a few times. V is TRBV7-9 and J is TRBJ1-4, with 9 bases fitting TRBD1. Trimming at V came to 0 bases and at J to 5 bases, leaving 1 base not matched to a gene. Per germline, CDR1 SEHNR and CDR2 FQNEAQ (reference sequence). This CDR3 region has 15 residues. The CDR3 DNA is TGTGCCAGCAGCTTAGCGGGGACAGGGAATGAAAAACTGTTTTTT. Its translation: CASSLAGTGNEKLFF.

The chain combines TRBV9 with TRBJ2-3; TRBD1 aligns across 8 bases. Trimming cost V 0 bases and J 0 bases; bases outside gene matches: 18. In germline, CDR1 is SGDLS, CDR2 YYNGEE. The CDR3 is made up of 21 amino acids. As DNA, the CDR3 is TGTGCCAGCAGCGTAGCTCCCACCCGACCCGGACAGGGATTAAGCACAGATACGCAGTATTTT. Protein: CASSVAPTRPGQGLSTDTQYF.

The CDR3 region is CASSEGLHEQYF. For the CDR3, the DNA is TGTGCCAGCAGTGAGGGCCTCCACGAGCAGTACTTC. V is TRBV6-5 and J is TRBJ2-7, with D perhaps TRBD2 (5 bases). V was trimmed by 5 bases and J by 5 bases, leaving 10 bases between them. This CDR3 region has 12 residues. Germline CDR1 reads MNHEY; CDR2 reads SVGAGI.

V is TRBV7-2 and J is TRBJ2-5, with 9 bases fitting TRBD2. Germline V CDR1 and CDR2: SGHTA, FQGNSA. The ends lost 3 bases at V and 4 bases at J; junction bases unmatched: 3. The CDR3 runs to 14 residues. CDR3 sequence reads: CASSFSGRTETQYF. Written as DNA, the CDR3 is TGTGCCAGCAGCTTTAGCGGGAGAACAGAGACCCAGTACTTC.